This T cell receptor (beta chain) derives from a study of blood T cell repertoires in COVID-19. Study as a whole: Nucleic acid was either cDNA or gDNA, and it came from T cells, B-cell-depleted T cells, or PBMCs.

In germline, CDR1 is WSHSY, CDR2 SAAADI. The CDR3 is 18 amino acids. Trimming removed 3 bases at V and 6 bases at J, with 24 bases between. In the authors' methods: Using reference gene primer amplification, nucleated cell counts were estimated. Generated by immunoSEQ multiplex PCR, the TCRdb table keeps only in-frame clones and is missing some. V, J and clone size reflect that table, while D and trimming were determined from the DNA. The repertoire holds about 170,000 clones, with about 88% as singletons. Either two negative PCRs, clearance, or symptom resolution qualified Cohort 3 donors as recovered.

The source is a woman aged 18-35 years who had recovered from COVID-19. The V call is TRBV10-2, the J call TRBJ2-1; D not resolved. The sample taken for sequencing was PBMCs or T cells enriched from blood (not recorded which). The CDR3 spells CASSDATLPPGWSNEQFF. For the CDR3, the DNA is TGCGCCAGCAGTGATGCGACCCTCCCCCCCGGGTGGTCCAATGAGCAGTTCTTC.